Listed below are T cell receptor beta chains from one sample, sequenced in a study of T cells after yellow fever vaccination. In TCRdb, the 5' RACE reads were re-called with MiXCR into one record per CDR3 protein. The sample has hundreds of thousands of distinct CDR3 sequences, about 17% seen once. The sample here was PBMCs, taken before the yellow fever booster vaccination. These receptor sequences come from a man aged 18 to 30 who received the YFV17D yellow fever vaccine. Both conserved end residues are part of each CDR3. The order of the fields is J gene, D gene, V gene, clone size, CDR3 protein, CDR3 DNA. A D gene is named only where the DNA matches it firmly. Expanded clones are given a class, and other clones once, few, many or no size at all.

J: TRBJ2-2; D: TRBD1; V: TRBV11-2; size: -; CDR3: CASRDRGPHGELFF; DNA: TGTGCCAGCAGGGACAGGGGGCCTCACGGGGAGCTGTTTTTT
J: TRBJ2-3; D: TRBD1; V: TRBV7-7; size: -; CDR3: CASSLAAQGAGDTQYF; DNA: TGTGCTAGCAGCTTAGCGGCCCAGGGGGCTGGGGATACGCAGTATTTT
J: TRBJ1-1; D: -; V: TRBV11-3; size: -; CDR3: CASSLSLTGQAFF; DNA: TGTGCCAGCAGCTTATCCCTAACAGGGCAAGCTTTCTTT
J: TRBJ2-2; D: TRBD1; V: TRBV20-1; size: -; CDR3: CSAIRRDRGAGELFF; DNA: TGCAGTGCGATCCGCCGGGACAGGGGTGCCGGGGAGCTGTTTTTT
J: TRBJ2-3; D: TRBD1; V: TRBV5-1; size: -; CDR3: CASSPGQTTDTQYF; DNA: TGCGCCAGCAGCCCGGGACAGACCACAGATACGCAGTATTTT
J: TRBJ1-1; D: -; V: TRBV20-1; size: -; CDR3: CRAGRGLEAFF; DNA: TGCAGAGCGGGGAGGGGTTTAGAAGCTTTCTTT
J: TRBJ1-1; D: -; V: TRBV7-2; size: many; CDR3: CASRTRETNTEAFF; DNA: TGTGCCAGCAGAACACGCGAAACGAACACTGAAGCTTTCTTT
J: TRBJ1-2; D: -; V: TRBV7-9; size: few; CDR3: CASSLVRPGGYTF; DNA: TGTGCCAGCAGCTTAGTCAGGCCGGGTGGCTACACCTTC
J: TRBJ1-2; D: -; V: TRBV18; size: -; CDR3: CASSPTGTPLSYTF; DNA: TGTGCCAGCTCACCCACCGGGACACCGTTGAGCTACACCTTC
J: TRBJ1-2; D: -; V: TRBV6-1; size: few; CDR3: CASTEQGGYTF; DNA: TGTGCCAGCACGGAACAAGGTGGCTACACCTTC
J: TRBJ2-5; D: -; V: TRBV5-5; size: few; CDR3: CASSLGFGWKETQYF; DNA: TGTGCCAGCAGCTTGGGGTTTGGGTGGAAAGAGACCCAGTACTTC
J: TRBJ2-5; D: TRBD1; V: TRBV4-3; size: few; CDR3: CASSQSGQGRETQYF; DNA: TGCGCCAGCAGCCAATCCGGACAGGGGAGGGAGACCCAGTACTTC
J: TRBJ1-6; D: -; V: TRBV10-2; size: few; CDR3: CASSEWGLSPLHF; DNA: TGCGCCAGCAGTGAGTGGGGTTTGTCACCCCTCCACTTT
J: TRBJ1-2; D: TRBD1; V: TRBV6-2/TRBV6-3; size: many; CDR3: CASNPTGGYYGYTF; DNA: TGTGCCAGCAACCCGACAGGGGGGTACTATGGCTACACCTTC
J: TRBJ2-7; D: TRBD1; V: TRBV27; size: -; CDR3: CASSFGIAGTGGYEQYF; DNA: TGTGCCAGCAGTTTTGGGATAGCCGGGACAGGGGGCTACGAGCAGTACTTC
J: TRBJ2-1; D: -; V: TRBV20-1; size: few; CDR3: CSAREAVSSYNEQFF; DNA: TGCAGTGCTAGAGAGGCGGTAAGCTCCTACAATGAGCAGTTCTTC
J: TRBJ2-3; D: -; V: TRBV20-1; size: -; CDR3: CSASPLAGALNGDTQYF; DNA: TGCAGTGCTAGCCCCCTCGCCGGGGCCCTCAATGGGGATACGCAGTATTTT
J: TRBJ1-1; D: TRBD1; V: TRBV12-3/TRBV12-4; size: few; CDR3: CASSETGTAVSAFF; DNA: TGTGCCAGCAGTGAAACCGGGACAGCTGTTTCAGCTTTCTTT
J: TRBJ2-1; D: -; V: TRBV6-1; size: few; CDR3: CASSGTANEQFF; DNA: TGTGCCAGCAGTGGGACAGCTAATGAGCAGTTCTTC
J: TRBJ1-4; D: -; V: TRBV27; size: few; CDR3: CASQPGHGKKLFF; DNA: TGTGCCAGCCAACCGGGACACGGGAAAAAACTGTTTTTT
J: TRBJ2-1; D: -; V: TRBV30; size: -; CDR3: CAWSNERNSAQFF; DNA: TGTGCCTGGAGTAACGAGAGGAACTCCGCGCAGTTCTTC
J: TRBJ2-3; D: TRBD1; V: TRBV24-1; size: -; CDR3: CATSDWPRGRFSPDTQYF; DNA: TGTGCCACCAGTGATTGGCCTAGGGGGCGATTTAGTCCAGATACGCAGTATTTT
J: TRBJ1-2; D: -; V: TRBV12-2; size: -; CDR3: CASRLVIGSPYGYTF; DNA: TGTGCAAGTCGCTTAGTTATCGGGAGCCCCTATGGCTACACCTTC
J: TRBJ2-2; D: -; V: TRBV15; size: few; CDR3: CATSRDLESGELFF; DNA: TGTGCCACCAGCAGAGATTTGGAATCCGGGGAGCTGTTTTTT
J: TRBJ1-1; D: -; V: TRBV7-8; size: -; CDR3: CASSLSSNTEAFF; DNA: TGTGCCAGCAGCTTAAGTTCTAACACTGAAGCTTTCTTT
J: TRBJ2-5; D: -; V: TRBV28; size: few; CDR3: CASRSSTRTGETQYF; DNA: TGTGCCAGCAGATCCTCCACCCGGACGGGAGAGACCCAGTACTTC
J: TRBJ1-5; D: -; V: TRBV5-1; size: -; CDR3: CASWAGRQPQHF; DNA: TGCGCCAGCTGGGCAGGGAGGCAGCCCCAGCATTTT
J: TRBJ2-1; D: -; V: TRBV20-1; size: few; CDR3: CSAETNYNEQFF; DNA: TGCAGTGCGGAAACCAATTACAATGAGCAGTTCTTC
J: TRBJ1-2; D: TRBD1; V: TRBV20-1; size: few; CDR3: CSARDPDRPYGYTF; DNA: TGCAGTGCTAGAGACCCGGACAGGCCTTATGGCTACACCTTC
J: TRBJ2-1; D: TRBD2; V: TRBV4-1; size: -; CDR3: CASSQAQRGRDEQFF; DNA: TGCGCCAGCAGCCAAGCCCAGCGGGGGAGGGATGAGCAGTTCTTC
J: TRBJ2-6; D: -; V: TRBV28; size: many; CDR3: CASSTGLTGGANVLTF; DNA: TGTGCCAGCAGCACTGGCCTGACGGGCGGGGCCAACGTCCTGACTTTC
J: TRBJ1-4; D: -; V: TRBV7-8; size: -; CDR3: CASSSALENEKLFF; DNA: TGTGCCAGCAGCTCCGCGCTGGAGAATGAAAAACTGTTTTTT
J: TRBJ2-2; D: -; V: TRBV12-3/TRBV12-4; size: -; CDR3: CASTTLGGFNTGELFF; DNA: TGTGCCAGCACCACCCTCGGGGGCTTCAACACCGGGGAGCTGTTTTTT
J: TRBJ2-3; D: TRBD2; V: TRBV12-3/TRBV12-4; size: few; CDR3: CASSSPIAGDTDTQYF; DNA: TGTGCCAGCAGCTCCCCCATAGCGGGGGACACAGATACGCAGTATTTT
J: TRBJ2-7; D: TRBD2; V: TRBV4-2; size: -; CDR3: CASSQDNTAGVYEQYF; DNA: TGTGCCAGCAGCCAAGATAATACAGCGGGAGTGTACGAGCAGTACTTC
J: TRBJ1-1; D: -; V: TRBV12-3/TRBV12-4; size: few; CDR3: CASSWGETANEAFF; DNA: TGTGCCAGCAGTTGGGGGGAGACAGCTAATGAAGCTTTCTTT
J: TRBJ2-2; D: -; V: TRBV19; size: few; CDR3: CASSVFGRENTGELFF; DNA: TGTGCCAGTAGTGTCTTCGGACGGGAGAACACCGGGGAGCTGTTTTTT
J: TRBJ2-3; D: -; V: TRBV7-2; size: -; CDR3: CASNLPRGSRDTQYF; DNA: TGTGCCAGCAACCTCCCTCGGGGGTCGAGGGATACGCAGTATTTT
J: TRBJ2-7; D: -; V: TRBV29-1; size: -; CDR3: CSVEEGQPREQYF; DNA: TGCAGCGTTGAAGAAGGACAGCCGAGGGAGCAGTACTTC
J: TRBJ2-4; D: -; V: TRBV7-9; size: -; CDR3: CASSPSRARGQNIQYF; DNA: TGTGCCAGCAGCCCCTCAAGAGCCAGGGGCCAAAACATTCAGTACTTC
J: TRBJ2-3; D: TRBD2; V: TRBV9; size: -; CDR3: CASSVTQGLAGGRYATDTQYF; DNA: TGTGCCAGCAGCGTAACTCAGGGACTAGCGGGGGGGAGGTACGCCACAGATACGCAGTATTTT
J: TRBJ2-1; D: -; V: TRBV5-1; size: -; CDR3: CASSVSREEQFF; DNA: TGCGCCAGCAGCGTGTCCAGGGAGGAGCAGTTCTTC
J: TRBJ2-2; D: TRBD2; V: TRBV5-1; size: few; CDR3: CASSLGRDYHTGELFF; DNA: TGCGCCAGCAGCTTGGGTAGGGACTATCACACCGGGGAGCTGTTTTTT
J: TRBJ2-3; D: -; V: TRBV15; size: -; CDR3: CATSRRGARTSTDTQYF; DNA: TGTGCCACCAGCAGACGCGGGGCTAGGACTAGCACAGATACGCAGTATTTT
J: TRBJ1-6; D: -; V: TRBV5-1; size: few; CDR3: CASSPSPGRDSPLHF; DNA: TGCGCCAGCAGTCCAAGCCCAGGGCGGGATTCACCCCTCCACTTT
J: TRBJ2-1; D: -; V: TRBV12-3/TRBV12-4; size: -; CDR3: CASKSPGVFYNEQFF; DNA: TGTGCCAGCAAATCCCCCGGTGTGTTCTACAATGAGCAGTTCTTC
J: TRBJ1-5; D: -; V: TRBV12-3/TRBV12-4; size: -; CDR3: CASGTGTPYSNQPQHF; DNA: TGTGCCAGCGGAACCGGGACACCCTATAGCAATCAGCCCCAGCATTTT
J: TRBJ2-1; D: -; V: TRBV4-3; size: -; CDR3: CASSQGPSGPAGGYEQFF; DNA: TGCGCCAGCAGCCAGGGGCCGTCGGGGCCGGCGGGTGGTTATGAGCAGTTCTTC
J: TRBJ2-3; D: -; V: TRBV19; size: few; CDR3: CASMIGGTDTQYF; DNA: TGTGCCAGTATGATAGGGGGCACAGATACGCAGTATTTT
J: TRBJ2-7; D: TRBD1; V: TRBV7-3; size: few; CDR3: CASSLNAGGNSYEQYF; DNA: TGTGCCAGCAGCTTAAACGCAGGGGGAAACTCCTACGAGCAGTACTTC
J: TRBJ1-2; D: -; V: TRBV5-1; size: -; CDR3: CASSSRPSDYGYTF; DNA: TGCGCCAGCAGCTCCCGACCGAGTGACTATGGCTACACCTTC
J: TRBJ2-1; D: -; V: TRBV4-1; size: -; CDR3: CASSQETGGNEQFF; DNA: TGCGCCAGCAGCCAAGAGACAGGTGGGAATGAGCAGTTCTTC